Below, 21 T cell receptor beta chains from the same sample are listed, as sequenced in a study of beta chain features in type 1 diabetes (dated by TCRdb to the late 2010s). The library was generated by the immunoSEQ multiplex PCR assay. The entire amount of isolated RNA was reverse transcribed using the High Capacity cDNA Reverse Transcription Kit, so the sequenced TCRB transcripts were expressed ones. TCRdb limited this immuneACCESS table to in-frame rearrangements with V and J called. A share of clones is missing; checked studies link under half to unresolved V genes, and the rest is unexplained. Here the sample has about 230,000 clones; 16% occur a single time. The ten largest clones take up about 0.085% of the sample. For these TCRs, the target antigens are not known. The investigation overall reported the following: A moderate but significant shortening of TCRB CDR3 length was observed in type 1 diabetes patients in all four CD4+ subsets.

Sample: naive CD4+ T cells from blood. The cell subset or site label corresponds to: true naive CD4+ T cells. The origin of the receptors is a man under 40 with type 1 diabetes.

This clone was detected only a few times. The chain couples TRBV6-5 to TRBJ1-2, with 9 nucleotides matching TRBD1. The CDR3 sequence is 16 residues long. The V and J ends lost 0 bases and 5 bases, in that order; junction bases with no gene match: 7. Germline assignment: CDR1 MNHEY and CDR2 SVGAGI. As DNA, the CDR3 is TGTGCCAGCAGTTACTCGGGATCCGGGACAGGGTATGGCTACACCTTC. Its translation is CASSYSGSGTGYGYTF.

This clone has only one observation. This chain links TRBV13 with TRBJ2-1; 8 positions agree with TRBD2. After removal of 5 bases from V and 8 bases from J, the junction contained 5 bases not matched to a gene. Looked up from germline, CDR1 is PRHDT and CDR2 is FYEKMQ (reference sequence). This CDR3 has 13 residues. The CDR3 DNA follows: TGTGCCAGCAGCGAGACTAGCGCGGATGAGCAGTTCTTC. This sequence encodes CASSETSADEQFF.

This clone was seen more than once but under ten times. The chain is built from TRBV4-3 and TRBJ2-4, with TRBD1 as a possible D gene (6 bases). Germline V gives CDR1 LGHNA, CDR2 YSLEER. Trimming shortened V by 4 bases and J by 1 base, and 11 bases separated the two germline ends. CDR3 length equals 15 residues. The CDR3 loop is CASSLEQGAKNIQYF. CDR3 bases: TGCGCCAGCAGCCTGGAGCAGGGGGCCAAAAACATTCAGTACTTC.

This clone was recorded a few times. The chain links TRBV7-3 to TRBJ2-1; D unclear. The germline CDR1 and CDR2 sequences are SGHTA and FQGTGA. V lost 5 bases, J lost 4 bases, and 18 bases lay in between. CDR3 size: 16 residues. The CDR3 sequence is CASSLSWPARYNEQFF. In DNA form, the CDR3 reads TGTGCCAGCAGCCTAAGCTGGCCAGCTAGGTACAATGAGCAGTTCTTC.

This clone has only a few counts. The rearrangement links TRBV30 to TRBJ2-7; D call uncertain. The CDR3 spans 14 residues. The V gene lost 4 bases and the J gene lost 0 bases, with 13 bases spanning the gap. The germline V gene has CDR1 GTSNPN and CDR2 SVGIG (reference sequence). CDR3 loop: CAWKRGVSSYEQYF. CDR3 sequence (DNA): TGTGCCTGGAAGAGAGGCGTGAGCTCCTACGAGCAGTACTTC.

The chain joins TRBV2 to TRBJ2-1, with D tentatively TRBD2 (5 bases). Germline assignment: CDR1 SNHLY and CDR2 FYNNEI. V was shortened by 3 bases and J by 9 bases, with 12 bases between the two germline ends. The CDR3 is made up of 13 amino acids. CDR3 nucleotide sequence: TGTGCCAGCAGTGACCCACTAGACCCTGAGCAGTTCTTC. Encoded protein: CASSDPLDPEQFF.

This clone has a handful of counts. This chain links TRBV20-1 with TRBJ1-2, with 7 bases matching TRBD1. CDR3 length equals 11 residues. V was pared by 7 bases and J by 2 bases, with 1 base of the junction left unmatched. The germline V gene encodes CDR1 DFQATT and CDR2 SNEGSKA (reference sequence). The CDR3: CSGQGNYGYTF. As DNA, the CDR3 is TGCAGTGGACAGGGAAACTATGGCTACACCTTC.

This clone has a handful of counts. V is TRBV18 and J is TRBJ2-1; TRBD2 aligns across 8 bases. This CDR3 has 15 residues. V was pared by 2 bases and J by 7 bases, with 7 bases of the junction left unmatched. Germline V gene data show CDR1 as KGHSH and CDR2 as LQKENI. In nucleotides, the CDR3 is TGTGCCAGCTCACCAAGTAGCGGGGCGGGAAATGAGCAGTTCTTC. Residues: CASSPSSGAGNEQFF.

This clone showed up just a few times. The chain employs TRBV7-2 and TRBJ2-1; 7 positions agree with TRBD2. Per germline, CDR1 SGHTA and CDR2 FQGNSA. The CDR3 is made up of 18 amino acids. Trimming took 4 bases from V and 7 from J; bases not matched to a gene: 19. CDR3 region: CASSSLGGGATSKNEQFF. Here the CDR3 DNA reads TGTGCCAGCAGCTCGCTGGGTGGCGGCGCGACTAGCAAGAATGAGCAGTTCTTC.

This clone was counted between two and nine times. This chain uses TRBV7-9 with TRBJ2-2, with D perhaps matching TRBD1 (5 bases). CDR3 size: 15 residues. Germline V gene data show CDR1 as SEHNR and CDR2 as FQNEAQ (reference sequence). V lost 5 bases and J lost 6, with 16 bases in between. The CDR3 DNA reads TGTGCCAGCAGCCTCCAGGGTACACTACCCGGGGAGCTGTTTTTT. Translating it yields CASSLQGTLPGELFF.

This clone was detected only a few times. The chain links TRBV2 to TRBJ2-7, with 7 bases lining up with TRBD2. This CDR3 is built from 12 residues. V shed 9 bases and J 7 bases; nucleotides not matched to a gene: 9. Germline CDR1 and CDR2: SNHLY and FYNNEI. The CDR3, as DNA: TGTGCCAGTCTAGGGAGGGCCGTGGAGCAGTACTTC. Translated, it gives CASLGRAVEQYF.

This clone was detected a few times. V and J are TRBV5-1 and TRBJ2-1, with 15 positions matching TRBD2. The trim removed 4 bases at V and 10 bases at J, leaving 3 bases unmatched. The germline CDR1 and CDR2 sequences are SGHRS and YFSETQ. The CDR3 contains 14 residues. DNA of the CDR3: TGCGCCAGCAGCGCGGGACTAGCGGGAGGAGAGCAGTTCTTC. This translates into CASSAGLAGGEQFF.

This clone has just a few counts. The gene calls are TRBV6-5 and TRBJ2-7; D is tentatively TRBD1 or TRBD2 (5 bases each). Deletions cut 6 bases from V and 7 bases from J, with 19 bases between. The CDR3 is 14 residues long. Germline V gene data show CDR1 as MNHEY and CDR2 as SVGAGI. The CDR3 protein is CASRKAGTQGEQYF. CDR3 bases: TGTGCCAGCAGAAAGGCCGGGACCCAAGGGGAGCAGTACTTC.

The rearrangement links TRBV2 to TRBJ2-5; 12 bases are a match to TRBD1. This CDR3 is 15 amino acids long. The trim removed 3 bases at V and 4 bases at J, leaving 3 bases unmatched. CDR1 and CDR2 (germline): SNHLY, FYNNEI. The CDR3 loop reads CASSDRDRGLETQYF. For the CDR3, the DNA is TGTGCCAGCAGTGATCGGGACAGGGGGCTAGAGACCCAGTACTTC. Combining the CDR3 with reference TRBV2 and TRBJ2-5 gives the whole variable domain EPEVTQTPSHQVTQMGQEVILRCVPISNHLYFYWYRQILGQKVEFLVSFYNNEISEKSEIFDDQFSVERPDGSNFTLKIRSTKLEDSAMYFCASSDRDRGLETQYFGPGTRLLVL.

This clone was detected only a few times. The chain recombines TRBV4-1 with TRBJ1-5; no reliable D call. The length of the CDR3 is 15 residues. CDR1 is MGHRA, CDR2 YSYEKL, per germline. Between the trimmed V and J ends, which lost 4 bases and 1 base, there was a span of 11 bases. CDR3 amino acids: CASSLSRQSNQPQHF. CDR3 nucleotide sequence: TGCGCCAGCAGCCTCTCCCGCCAAAGCAATCAGCCCCAGCATTTT.

In this sample, this clone turned up a few times. The chain uses TRBV29-1 and TRBJ2-2; 8 bases align to TRBD2. V was pared by 4 bases and J by 5 bases, with 9 bases of the junction left unmatched. CDR1 SQVTM and CDR2 ANQGSEA come from the germline V gene. The CDR3 length is 15 residues. The CDR3 coding sequence is TGCAGCGTTGGGCTAGCGGGTGCTCTTACCGGGGAGCTGTTTTTT. Its translation: CSVGLAGALTGELFF.

V usage is TRBV29-1 and J usage is TRBJ2-7; D not resolved. The CDR3 totals 13 residues. The V end lost 7 bases, the J end lost 9 bases, and 22 bases lay between the germline ends. Germline V lookup: CDR1 SQVTM, CDR2 ANQGSEA. CDR3 sequence reads: CSAIRSTDPGQYF. The CDR3 nucleotides read TGCAGCGCTATACGCTCGACTGACCCAGGGCAGTACTTC.

This clone appeared a few times. This sequence joins TRBV29-1 and TRBJ2-7; the match to TRBD1 covers 10 bases. The CDR3 covers 14 residues. Germline CDR1 and CDR2: SQVTM and ANQGSEA. The V segment lost 4 bases and the J segment 6 bases; nucleotides outside the gene matches: 9. Written as DNA, the CDR3 is TGCAGCGTTGGGGACAGGGGAGATATAGGCGAGCAGTACTTC. Translated: CSVGDRGDIGEQYF.

This clone appeared a few times. V gene TRBV14 combines with J gene TRBJ2-1; D uncertain. The CDR3 totals 16 residues. V lost 2 bases and J lost 0, with 11 bases in between. Germline V gives CDR1 SGHDN, CDR2 FVKESK. The CDR3 DNA sequence: TGTGCCAGCAGCCAAATTGGCGGATACTCCTACAATGAGCAGTTCTTC. This gives the protein CASSQIGGYSYNEQFF.

This clone has only a few counts. The V call is TRBV5-1, the J call TRBJ2-5; D remains ambiguous. This CDR3 comprises 17 residues. The V gene lost 0 bases and the J gene lost 0 bases, with 15 bases spanning the gap. Germline-derived CDR1 and CDR2 are SGHRS and YFSETQ. The CDR3 protein is CASSLVFGRGDQETQYF. DNA for the CDR3: TGCGCCAGCAGCTTGGTATTCGGACGAGGAGACCAAGAGACCCAGTACTTC.

The genes are TRBV2 and TRBJ2-1; D call uncertain. V was cut by 7 bases and J by 0 bases, with 13 bases left in between. Looked up from germline, CDR1 is SNHLY and CDR2 is FYNNEI. The CDR3 covers 15 residues. The chain's CDR3 is CASKKGGSSYNEQFF. The DNA for the CDR3 is TGTGCCAGCAAGAAAGGCGGTAGCTCCTACAATGAGCAGTTCTTC. The whole variable domain, filled in from reference TRBV2 and TRBJ2-1, reads EPEVTQTPSHQVTQMGQEVILRCVPISNHLYFYWYRQILGQKVEFLVSFYNNEISEKSEIFDDQFSVERPDGSNFTLKIRSTKLEDSAMYFCASKKGGSSYNEQFFGPGTRLTVL.